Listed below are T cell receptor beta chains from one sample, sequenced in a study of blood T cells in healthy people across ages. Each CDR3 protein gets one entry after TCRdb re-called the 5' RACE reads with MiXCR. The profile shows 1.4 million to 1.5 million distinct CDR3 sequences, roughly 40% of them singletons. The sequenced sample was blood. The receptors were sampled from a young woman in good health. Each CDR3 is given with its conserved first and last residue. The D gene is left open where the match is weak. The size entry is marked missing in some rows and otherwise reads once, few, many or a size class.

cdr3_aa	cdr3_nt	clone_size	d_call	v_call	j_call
CASRPGLAGEGNEQFF	TGTGCCAGCAGACCTGGACTAGCGGGAGAGGGGAATGAGCAGTTCTTC	NA	TRBD2	TRBV12-3/TRBV12-4	TRBJ2-1
CASSYLNADTQYF	TGTGCCAGCAGTTACTTAAATGCAGATACGCAGTATTTT	NA	NA	TRBV6-5	TRBJ2-3
CASSQDIVGGYTF	TGTGCCAGCAGCCAAGATATTGTGGGTGGCTACACCTTC	NA	NA	TRBV3-1	TRBJ1-2
CASSPGQPVIANYGYTF	TGTGCCAGCAGCCCAGGACAGCCCGTGATAGCTAACTATGGCTACACCTTC	few	NA	TRBV27	TRBJ1-2
CSQYTGLAGTDTQYF	TGCAGCCAGTATACGGGACTAGCGGGGACCGATACGCAGTATTTT	NA	TRBD2	TRBV20-1	TRBJ2-3
CASSPLANSKNIQYF	TGTGCCAGCTCACCCTTGGCCAACAGTAAAAACATTCAGTACTTC	NA	NA	TRBV18	TRBJ2-4
CASSDASLGYTQYF	TGTGCCAGCAGTGACGCCTCCCTGGGGTATACGCAGTATTTT	NA	NA	TRBV6-2/TRBV6-3	TRBJ2-3
CASSLGTGGTNYGYTF	TGTGCCAGCAGCTTGGGGACAGGGGGCACTAACTATGGCTACACCTTC	NA	TRBD1	TRBV7-9	TRBJ1-2
CASSQVAGLVYNEQFF	TGTGCCAGCAGCCAAGTTGCGGGATTGGTGTACAATGAGCAGTTCTTC	NA	NA	TRBV14	TRBJ2-1
CATSGGSGYNERFF	TGTGCCACCTCTGGAGGTAGCGGCTACAATGAGCGGTTCTTC	once	NA	TRBV7-9	TRBJ2-1
CASKEGLAENEQFF	TGCGCCAGCAAGGAGGGACTAGCGGAGAATGAGCAGTTCTTC	few	TRBD2	TRBV5-1	TRBJ2-1
CASSLGPGGHYEQYF	TGCGCCAGCAGCTTGGGACCGGGGGGTCACTACGAGCAGTACTTC	NA	TRBD2	TRBV5-1	TRBJ2-7
CAISRDYQETQYF	TGTGCCATCAGCAGGGACTACCAAGAGACCCAGTACTTC	NA	NA	TRBV10-3	TRBJ2-5
CTSSLGTSGQETQYF	TGTACCAGCAGTTTGGGGACTAGCGGACAAGAGACCCAGTACTTC	NA	TRBD2	TRBV12-3/TRBV12-4	TRBJ2-5
CASSQVSGTGHWGNEQFF	TGTGCCAGCAGCCAAGTCTCGGGAACAGGGCATTGGGGCAATGAGCAGTTCTTC	NA	NA	TRBV3-1	TRBJ2-1
CASSLVRSNTGELFF	TGCGCCAGCAGCTTGGTGCGATCGAACACCGGGGAGCTGTTTTTT	NA	NA	TRBV5-1	TRBJ2-2
CASSGTLAYNEQYF	TGTGCCAGCAGTGGGACTCTTGCCTACAATGAGCAGTACTTC	NA	NA	TRBV25-1	TRBJ2-7
CASSLSRGQDAYEQYF	TGTGCCAGCAGCCTATCCCGGGGACAGGATGCCTACGAGCAGTACTTC	NA	TRBD1	TRBV7-9	TRBJ2-7
CASSQASGRPYEQYF	TGTGCCAGCAGCCAAGCTAGCGGTAGACCCTACGAGCAGTACTTC	NA	TRBD2	TRBV3-1	TRBJ2-7
CASRTGLTTDQPQHF	TGTGCCAGCAGGACGGGACTGACCACGGATCAGCCCCAGCATTTT	NA	NA	TRBV2	TRBJ1-5
CASSLWFGSYNEQFF	TGTGCCAGCAGTTTGTGGTTTGGCTCCTACAATGAGCAGTTCTTC	NA	NA	TRBV12-3/TRBV12-4	TRBJ2-1
CASSSWGAQQYF	TGCGCCAGCAGTTCGTGGGGGGCGCAACAGTATTTT	few	NA	TRBV5-1	TRBJ2-3
CASTKSLGQPQHF	TGTGCCAGCACTAAGTCCCTGGGACAGCCCCAGCATTTT	NA	NA	TRBV6-5	TRBJ1-5
CASSLRLAGGLQETQYF	TGTGCCAGCAGTTTACGGCTAGCGGGGGGGCTTCAAGAGACCCAGTACTTC	NA	TRBD2	TRBV28	TRBJ2-5
CASSFTGGLTDTQYF	TGCGCCAGCAGCTTCACAGGGGGCCTCACAGATACGCAGTATTTT	NA	TRBD1	TRBV5-1	TRBJ2-3
CASSHGQGNEKLFF	TGCGCCAGCAGCCACGGACAGGGTAATGAAAAACTGTTTTTT	NA	TRBD1	TRBV5-1	TRBJ1-4
CASSSGTGDRDTQYF	TGTGCCAGCAGTTCCGGGACAGGGGATCGAGATACGCAGTATTTT	many	TRBD1	TRBV6-5	TRBJ2-3
CASSRDRDNWRGYTF	TGTGCCAGCAGCCGGGACAGGGATAATTGGCGCGGCTACACCTTC	few	TRBD1	TRBV7-3	TRBJ1-2
CASSGGLAGFTDTQYF	TGTGCCAGCAGCGGAGGACTAGCGGGGTTCACAGATACGCAGTATTTT	many	TRBD2	TRBV9	TRBJ2-3
CASSQAHADTQYF	TGCGCCAGCAGCCAAGCCCACGCAGATACGCAGTATTTT	NA	NA	TRBV4-1	TRBJ2-3
CASSVQGATADTQYF	TGTGCCAGCAGTGTCCAGGGGGCAACGGCAGATACGCAGTATTTT	few	TRBD1	TRBV6-1	TRBJ2-3
CASSRQPGLAGYEQYF	TGTGCCAGCAGCCGACAGCCGGGACTAGCGGGCTACGAGCAGTACTTC	few	TRBD2	TRBV7-2	TRBJ2-7
CASSPTYNREKKETQYF	TGTGCCAGCAGCCCAACGTATAACCGGGAAAAAAAAGAGACCCAGTACTTC	NA	NA	TRBV3-1	TRBJ2-5
CASSLTPGLAYGEQFF	TGTGCCAGCAGCCTCACCCCAGGACTAGCATACGGGGAGCAGTTCTTC	few	TRBD2	TRBV9	TRBJ2-1
CSAVQEETQYF	TGCAGTGCCGTGCAGGAGGAGACCCAGTACTTC	NA	NA	TRBV20-1	TRBJ2-5
CASSLFTGGPYF	TGTGCCAGCAGTTTATTCACGGGAGGGCCGTACTTC	few	TRBD2	TRBV28	TRBJ2-5
CSARGIKLGIEWGWGITDTQYF	TGCAGTGCTAGAGGAATTAAGCTCGGGATTGAATGGGGCTGGGGGATCACAGATACGCAGTATTTT	NA	NA	TRBV20-1	TRBJ2-3
CASSPWGVGSSYNEQFF	TGTGCCAGCAGTCCGTGGGGTGTGGGGAGCTCCTACAATGAGCAGTTCTTC	NA	NA	TRBV3-1	TRBJ2-1
CASSQGEGGGRHNEQFF	TGCGCCAGCAGCCAAGGAGAAGGCGGGGGGCGGCACAATGAGCAGTTCTTC	NA	TRBD2	TRBV4-1	TRBJ2-1
CASSFLGTSGSNEQYF	TGTGCCAGCAGCTTCCTGGGGACTAGCGGTTCGAATGAGCAGTACTTC	NA	TRBD2	TRBV7-2	TRBJ2-7